Reported below is one T cell receptor (beta chain). No antigen is known for it. Other DNA sequences in this specimen translate into the identical CDR3. The CDR3 runs to 12 residues. V was cut by 3 bases and J by 5 bases, with 7 bases left in between. The germline V gene has CDR1 KGHSH and CDR2 LQKENI. The data originate from a study of Ad26.COV2.S vaccination and SARS-CoV-2 variants. Study context: Intramuscular Ad26.COV2.S at 5x10^10 or 1x10^11 viral particles.

Stated treatment: some 19 received Ad26.COV2.S at low or high dose, single or two shots; roughly 5 received placebo; per-sample allocation not given. Vaccine and placebo recipients were sampled on day 63 after the first injection. An Ad26 vector that expressed Wuhan-strain SARS-CoV-2 spike constituted the vaccine. Regarding the study as a whole: Those who received the vaccine showed greater spike-specific TCR breadth than those given placebo.

TCRdb keeps only in-frame clones here, not all; method: immunoSEQ multiplex PCR. The sample includes about 390,000 clones, about 90% seen only once; the top ten take about 1.7%. The sample was peripheral blood, taken in a trial of Ad26.COV2.S vaccine versus placebo. The rearrangement uses TRBV18 and TRBJ2-5, with D uncertain. This TCR was recovered from a person aged 18-60 years who received the Ad26.COV2.S COVID-19 vaccine or a placebo. The CDR3 sequence: CASSPGLETQYF. The CDR3 DNA reads TGTGCCAGCTCACCCGGGTTGGAGACCCAGTACTTC.